Following are 25 T cell receptor beta chains from one sample sequenced in a study of OX40 agonist ivuxolimab in advanced cancers. Libraries were prepared by immunoSEQ multiplex PCR; TCRdb keeps only in-frame clonotypes and omits some of them. The profile shows about 44,000 clones, 80% of them singletons. The sequenced sample was CD4+ or CD8+ T cells sorted from blood, obtained in a trial of the OX40 agonist ivuxolimab. Receptors were obtained from an adult with an advanced solid tumor such as melanoma, head and neck, liver or kidney cancer.

Sample share makes this clone medium-sized. The V and J genes are TRBV5-1 and TRBJ1-2; D may be TRBD1 (6 bases). The CDR3 consists of 14 residues. Trimming cost V 2 bases and J 8 bases, with 16 bases left between them. The germline V gene encodes CDR1 SGHRS and CDR2 YFSETQ. The CDR3 protein is CASSFRAGEGGYTF. The CDR3 DNA is TGCGCCAGCAGCTTCAGGGCAGGGGAAGGAGGCTACACCTTC.

This sequence joins TRBV9 and TRBJ2-5; 13 nucleotides line up with TRBD2. Germline assignment: CDR1 SGDLS and CDR2 YYNGEE. The V and J ends lost 4 bases and 3 bases, in that order; junction bases with no gene match: 9. The CDR3 totals 17 residues. CDR3 sequence reads: CASSPTRGLAGEETQYF. CDR3 sequence (DNA): TGTGCCAGCAGCCCGACGCGCGGACTAGCGGGAGAAGAGACCCAGTACTTC.

This clone has just one count. The chain is built from TRBV21-1 and TRBJ2-3; no DNA check was done on the table's D call, TRBD1. TRBV21-1 is recorded as a pseudogene. This CDR3 comprises 14 residues. The CDR3 bases are TGTGCCAGCAGCCTCCGACAGGGGGCTGATACGCAGTATTTT. It is translated as CASSLRQGADTQYF.

This clone occurred a few times. The V and J genes are TRBV28 and TRBJ1-1; D gene uncertain. The CDR3 loop spans 11 amino acids. CDR1 and CDR2 (germline): MDHEN, SYDVKM. V was cut by 4 bases and J by 5 bases, with 5 bases left in between. In DNA, the CDR3 is TGTGCCAGCAGTTCTGAAACTGAAGCTTTCTTT. Translation gives CASSSETEAFF.

V usage is TRBV30 and J usage is TRBJ1-1, with D tentatively TRBD1 (6 bases). Trimming removed 2 bases from V and 10 bases from J, with 17 bases in between. From germline, CDR1 is GTSNPN and CDR2 SVGIG (reference sequence). CDR3 length: 13 amino acids. Here the CDR3 DNA reads TGTGCCTGGAGTTCCGGGACAAGTTTTCCAGCTTTCTTT. It yields the protein CAWSSGTSFPAFF.

The chain uses TRBV5-5 and TRBJ2-2; 9 bases match TRBD1. The CDR3 sequence is 16 residues long. Trimming at V came to 3 bases and at J to 2 bases, leaving 5 bases not matched to a gene. Germline CDR1 SGHKS, CDR2 YYEKEE (reference sequence). CDR3 residues: CASSWGQGINTGELFF. CDR3 bases: TGTGCCAGCAGCTGGGGACAGGGAATTAACACCGGGGAGCTGTTTTTT.

The rearrangement uses TRBV10-3 and TRBJ1-2; TRBD1 aligns across 8 bases. Per the germline V gene, CDR1 is ENHRY and CDR2 is SYGVKD. The CDR3 totals 14 residues. J lost 10 bases, V lost 6 bases, and 13 bases had no gene match. The CDR3 protein is CAIRSPGQGKVYTF. Here the CDR3 DNA reads TGTGCCATCAGATCCCCCGGACAGGGAAAAGTCTACACCTTC.

The genes are TRBV9 and TRBJ2-3; 8 bases match TRBD2. After removal of 2 bases from V and 5 bases from J, the junction contained 7 bases not matched to a gene. The CDR3 runs to 15 residues. In germline, CDR1 is SGDLS, CDR2 YYNGEE. CDR3 loop: CASSVRAGEVDTQYF. Written as DNA, the CDR3 is TGTGCCAGCAGCGTTAGAGCGGGAGAGGTAGATACGCAGTATTTT.

This clone was seen a few times. The chain couples TRBV2 to TRBJ2-5, with 9 bases lining up with TRBD1. This CDR3 is built from 13 residues. Germline V gives CDR1 SNHLY, CDR2 FYNNEI. Trimming removed 5 bases from V and 5 bases from J; junction bases left unmatched: 3. CDR3 in amino acids: CASSWGQGETQYF. In DNA form, the CDR3 reads TGTGCCAGCAGTTGGGGACAGGGCGAGACCCAGTACTTC.

The J gene is TRBJ2-2, the V gene TRBV19, with 10 positions matching TRBD1. With 6 bases clipped from V and 4 bases from J, the junction kept 8 bases outside the gene matches. In germline, CDR1 is LNHDA, CDR2 SQIVND (reference sequence). The CDR3 is 16 amino acids. CDR3 sequence (DNA): TGTGCCAGTAGGGACCGGGACAGGGGTGTCACCGGGGAGCTGTTTTTT. Its protein product is CASRDRDRGVTGELFF.

V usage is TRBV11-2 and J usage is TRBJ2-1, with 9 positions matching TRBD2. Germline CDR1 SGHAT, CDR2 FQNNGV. The CDR3 is made up of 15 amino acids. Trimming cost V 2 bases and J 8 bases; bases outside gene matches: 7. CDR3 sequence reads: CASSLWREGRDEQFF. Here the CDR3 DNA reads TGTGCCAGCAGCTTATGGCGGGAGGGCCGGGATGAGCAGTTCTTC.

V gene TRBV6-5 combines with J gene TRBJ2-3; 7 bases are shared with TRBD2. Germline V gives CDR1 MNHEY, CDR2 SVGAGI. V was pared by 6 bases and J by 4 bases, with 4 bases of the junction left unmatched. This CDR3 is built from 13 residues. This CDR3 is CASSREVADTQYF. In nucleotides, the CDR3 is TGTGCCAGCAGCCGGGAGGTCGCAGATACGCAGTATTTT.

V and J are TRBV4-3 and TRBJ1-6, with 7 bases fitting TRBD1. This CDR3 contains 18 residues. Trimming at V came to 1 base and at J to 5 bases, leaving 11 bases not matched to a gene. Germline CDR1 LGHNA, CDR2 YSLEER. CDR3 nucleotides: TGCGCCAGCAGCCAAGGAAGCTCTAGGACAGGCGATAATTCACCCCTCCACTTT. Protein: CASSQGSSRTGDNSPLHF.

The J gene is TRBJ2-1, the V gene TRBV7-2; 7 bases are a match to TRBD2. Germline V gene data show CDR1 as SGHTA and CDR2 as FQGNSA. J lost 1 base, V lost 7 bases, and 13 bases had no gene match. The CDR3 spans 17 residues. The CDR3 region is CASTFVRGGSSYNEQFF. In nucleotides, the CDR3 is TGTGCCAGCACCTTCGTCCGGGGCGGGAGTTCCTACAATGAGCAGTTCTTC.

V usage is TRBV10-2 and J usage is TRBJ2-2; 13 positions agree with TRBD2. V was clipped by 0 bases and J by 0 bases; unmatched bases: 1. CDR3 length: 18 amino acids. CDR1 is WSHSY, CDR2 SAAADI, per germline. The CDR3 coding sequence is TGCGCCAGCAGTGAGTCGGGGACTAGCGGGGCGAACACCGGGGAGCTGTTTTTT. Its translation: CASSESGTSGANTGELFF.

This chain connects TRBV5-1 to TRBJ2-7; 7 bases fit TRBD1. This CDR3 has 14 residues. Germline trimming cut 3 bases from V and 0 bases from J; bases unmatched to any gene: 3. The germline CDR1 and CDR2 sequences are SGHRS and YFSETQ. The CDR3 DNA is TGCGCCAGCAGCTCACAGGGGTCCTCCTACGAGCAGTACTTC. As protein: CASSSQGSSYEQYF. Complete variable domain (other parts from reference TRBV5-1 and TRBJ2-7): KAGVTQTPRYLIKTRGQQVTLSCSPISGHRSVSWYQQTPGQGLQFLFEYFSETQRNKGNFPGRFSGRQFSNSRSEMNVSTLELGDSALYLCASSSQGSSYEQYFGPGTRLTVT.

The chain recombines TRBV30 with TRBJ1-3; no clear D. Trimming cost V 2 bases and J 3 bases, with 20 bases left between them. Germline CDR1 is GTSNPN and CDR2 is SVGIG (reference sequence). The CDR3 has 17 amino acids. The CDR3 bases are TGTGCCTGGAGTCCAGATAGGGTAGTAATGCGTGGAAACACCATATATTTT. Its translation is CAWSPDRVVMRGNTIYF.

This clone was counted between two and nine times. The chain carries TRBV5-1 and TRBJ2-3; D gene unclear. The CDR3 runs 11 residues. Trimming left V 0 bases short and J 6 bases short, with 2 bases between. CDR1 and CDR2 (germline): SGHRS, YFSETQ. The CDR3 protein is CASSLADTQYF. The CDR3, as DNA: TGCGCCAGCAGCTTGGCGGATACGCAGTATTTT.

V is TRBV7-9 and J is TRBJ1-1; possible D gene TRBD1, 6 bases. Trimming removed 5 bases from V and 7 bases from J, with 17 bases in between. The germline V gene has CDR1 SEHNR and CDR2 FQNEAQ (reference sequence). This CDR3 contains 14 residues. CDR3 loop: CASSQQGRFGEAFF. The DNA for the CDR3 is TGTGCCAGCAGCCAACAGGGTCGGTTTGGTGAAGCTTTCTTT.

The V and J genes are TRBV7-9 and TRBJ2-1, with 10 bases matching TRBD2. CDR1 and CDR2 from the germline V gene are SEHNR and FQNEAQ (reference sequence). J gave up 7 bases and V 11 bases, and 11 bases lay outside the gene matches. The CDR3 spans 14 residues. CDR3 coding DNA: TGTGCCTATGAATGGTCTAGCGGGAGTAATGAGCAGTTCTTC. Translated: CAYEWSSGSNEQFF.

This clone appeared a single time. The chain combines TRBV18 with TRBJ2-7; 7 bases agree with TRBD2. The germline V gene encodes CDR1 KGHSH and CDR2 LQKENI. Trimming took 3 bases from V and 4 from J; bases not matched to a gene: 3. This CDR3 spans 13 amino acids. The CDR3 protein is CASSPASGYEQYF. CDR3 in DNA: TGTGCCAGCTCACCGGCTAGCGGTTACGAGCAGTACTTC. Filled out from reference TRBV18 and TRBJ2-7, the complete variable domain reads NAGVMQNPRHLVRRRGQEARLRCSPMKGHSHVYWYRQLPEEGLKFMVYLQKENIIDESGMPKERFSAEFPKEGPSILRIQQVVRGDSAAYFCASSPASGYEQYFGPGTRLTVT.

The rearrangement links TRBV29-1 to TRBJ2-1; D may be TRBD1 (6 bases). This CDR3 spans 15 amino acids. V lost 4 bases and J 7 bases, leaving 20 bases between the germline ends. The germline V gene has CDR1 SQVTM and CDR2 ANQGSEA. In DNA, the CDR3 is TGCAGCGTTGGAAAGGGGGACCATTCGGGGAATGAGCAGTTCTTC. Protein: CSVGKGDHSGNEQFF.

The chain carries TRBV5-1 and TRBJ2-3; no firm D call. CDR3 length: 13 residues. Trimming removed 1 base at V and 4 bases at J, with 7 bases between. CDR1 is SGHRS and CDR2 is YFSETQ in the germline V gene. The CDR3 region has the DNA TGCGCCAGCAGCTTGTTGGTTTCAGATACGCAGTATTTT. Amino acids: CASSLLVSDTQYF. The whole variable domain, filled in from reference TRBV5-1 and TRBJ2-3, reads KAGVTQTPRYLIKTRGQQVTLSCSPISGHRSVSWYQQTPGQGLQFLFEYFSETQRNKGNFPGRFSGRQFSNSRSEMNVSTLELGDSALYLCASSLLVSDTQYFGPGTRLTVL.

As DNA, the CDR3 is TGTGCCAGCAGTGAGCGGCCCTCCTACAATGAGCAGTTCTTC. It codes for CASSERPSYNEQFF. The chain couples TRBV2 to TRBJ2-1; D gene ambiguous. The CDR3 sequence is 14 residues long. CDR1 is SNHLY and CDR2 is FYNNEI in the germline V gene. The germline V and J ends were trimmed by 3 bases and 0 bases, with 6 bases remaining between them.

The rearrangement joins TRBV4-1 to TRBJ1-1, with D uncertain. Germline loops: CDR1 MGHRA, CDR2 YSYEKL. The CDR3 runs to 14 residues. Trimming took off 4 bases at V and 4 bases at J, with 13 bases between the two ends. The CDR3 DNA reads as TGCGCCAGCAGCCCCCCGGGTGGGAGCACTGAAGCTTTCTTT. It is translated as CASSPPGGSTEAFF.